This T cell receptor beta chain was sequenced in a study of cytomegalovirus exposure and HLA in healthy donors. Study findings and constraints: TCR beta chains numbering some 160 were designated cytomegalovirus-associated. Later, an analysis showed that TCR beta chains associated with HLA were more clonally expanded than others that were equally common. It was reported in a later analysis that an Asian-associated ancestry cluster showed fewer N-insertions than the approximately 690-donor mean.

A multiplex PCR was run with 60 Vbeta primers and 13 Jbeta primers. TCRdb keeps only in-frame clones here, not all; method: immunoSEQ multiplex PCR. The data hold more than 85,000 clones, with around 74% observed a single time. The CDR3 has 13 residues. Trimming cost V 5 bases and J 9 bases; bases outside gene matches: 7. Germline V gene sequence: CDR1 SNHLY, CDR2 FYNNEI. In the case of this clone: Its antigen is undetermined.

V is TRBV2 and J is TRBJ2-1, with 7 bases aligning to TRBD1. This clonotype was obtained from a man younger than 40 in good health and CMV-seropositive. The sequenced sample was PBMCs. This CDR3 is CASSQERQGEQFF. The CDR3 DNA sequence: TGTGCCAGCAGTCAGGAAAGACAGGGTGAGCAGTTCTTC.